Only a few counts were recorded for the clone carrying this TCR beta chain. Its target is unknown. The junction shows a germline mismatch at one end, possibly a read error. This CDR3 contains 15 residues. The germline V gene encodes CDR1 SGHRS and CDR2 YFSETQ. This sample stems from a study of radiation and T cells in renal cell carcinoma. This sample's treatment: 15 Gy SBRT to primary tumor, nephrectomy 4 weeks later. Overall study results and limits: Compared with controls, irradiated tumors showed greater TCR clonality.

The method was immunoSEQ multiplex PCR; TCRdb's version includes in-frame clones alone and lacks a portion of them. The repertoire holds fewer than 25,000 clones, about half seen once, with roughly 16% in the top ten. The J gene is TRBJ2-7, the V gene TRBV5-1; D is perhaps TRBD1 or TRBD2 (5 bases each). Sample: tumor tissue, taken from a patient whose treatment included radiotherapy and nephrectomy. The sequence derives from a woman in her 50s with renal cell carcinoma. This chain's CDR3 is CASSLGPVVSYEQYF. The CDR3, as DNA: TGCGCCAGCAGTTTGGGACCGGTAGTCTCCTACGAGCAGTACTTC. The full variable domain, completed using reference TRBV5-1 and TRBJ2-7, is KAGVTQTPRYLIKTRGQQVTLSCSPISGHRSVSWYQQTPGQGLQFLFEYFSETQRNKGNFPGRFSGRQFSNSRSEMNVSTLELGDSALYLCASSLGPVVSYEQYFGPGTRLTVT.